The 30 T cell receptor beta chains below were found in one sample sequenced in a study of T and B cells in COVID-19 patients. Each TRB amplification used about 250-550 ng of genomic DNA from blood. Multiplex PCR with BIOMED2 TRB-A/B primer pools amplified TRB rearrangements. MiXCR, applied by TCRdb to the multiplex PCR reads, yields one record per CDR3 protein. The sample yields around 12,000 distinct CDR3 sequences, 25% to 30% seen once. Sequences were obtained from blood. The receptors were sampled from a human donor who had recovered from COVID-19.

This clonotype showed up many times. The CDR3 loop reads CASSRNRVFSYNEQFF. Here the CDR3 DNA reads TGTGCCAGCAGTCGGAACAGGGTGTTCTCCTACAATGAGCAGTTCTTC. The chain has TRBV27 and TRBJ2-1; D might be TRBD1 (6 bases). This CDR3 contains 16 residues. Germline assignment: CDR1 MNHEY and CDR2 SMNVEV (reference sequence). V was clipped by 5 bases and J by 0 bases, with 14 bases between them.

This clonotype was observed a few times. J is TRBJ1-1 and V is TRBV10-3, with 11 positions matching TRBD1. V dropped 6 bases and J dropped 5; count of bases not matched to a gene: 8. The CDR3 is made up of 15 amino acids. Germline assignment: CDR1 ENHRY and CDR2 SYGVKD. CDR3: CAISPGTGGRTEAFF. The CDR3 region has the DNA TGTGCCATCAGCCCCGGGACAGGGGGTAGGACTGAAGCTTTCTTT.

The chain recombines TRBV6-5 with TRBJ2-7; D uncertain. The CDR3 spans 12 residues. Germline V CDR1 and CDR2: MNHEY, SVGAGI. The V gene lost 5 bases and the J gene lost 4 bases, with 9 bases spanning the gap. CDR3 nucleotide sequence: TGTGCCAGCAGTGAACGGCCATACGAGCAGTACGTC. Its translation is CASSERPYEQYV.

The chain combines TRBV12-3 or TRBV12-4 with TRBJ2-3, with 11 nucleotides matching TRBD1. The CDR3 extends over 15 amino acids. V gave up 6 bases and J gave up 4 bases; unmatched junction bases: 6. The CDR3, as DNA: TGTGCCAGCAGGGAGGACAGGGGGCAGCCAGATACGCAGTATTTT. It specifies CASREDRGQPDTQYF.

The V call is TRBV21-1, the J call TRBJ2-2; the table's D call of TRBD2 was not tested on the DNA. TRBV21-1 is flagged as a pseudogene. This CDR3 contains 18 residues. Here the CDR3 reads CASSKDSRGRVSTGELFF. CDR3 nucleotides: TGTGCCAGCAGCAAAGACTCGCGGGGTAGAGTGAGCACCGGGGAGCTGTTTTTT.

This clonotype was seen repeatedly, ten times or more. This rearrangement joins TRBV19 to TRBJ2-7, with D hard to call. The CDR3 extends over 14 amino acids. Trimming stripped 1 base from V and 6 bases from J, with 13 bases between. Germline V gives CDR1 LNHDA, CDR2 SQIVND (reference sequence). This chain's CDR3 is CASSIGGRRGEQYF. Written as DNA, the CDR3 is TGTGCCAGTAGTATAGGGGGTCGGCGCGGCGAGCAGTACTTC.

This clonotype came up many times. This sequence joins TRBV19 and TRBJ1-1, with D hard to call. The CDR3 is made up of 12 amino acids. Germline assignment: CDR1 LNHDA and CDR2 SQIVND (reference sequence). V was clipped by 6 bases and J by 3 bases, with 8 bases between them. The CDR3 here is CASRPGDTEAFF. The CDR3 coding sequence is TGTGCCAGTAGGCCCGGGGACACTGAAGCTTTCTTT. Looking up the rest from reference TRBV19 and TRBJ1-1 gives the full variable domain: DGGITQSPKYLFRKEGQNVTLSCEQNLNHDAMYWYRQDPGQGLRLIYYSQIVNDFQKGDIAEGYSVSREKKESFPLTVTSAQKNPTAFYLCASRPGDTEAFFGQGTRLTVV.

Only a few counts were recorded for this clonotype. V is TRBV5-6 and J is TRBJ2-7; the D gene could be TRBD1 or TRBD2 (5 bases each). The CDR3 sequence is 15 residues long. Trimming removed 4 bases from V and 0 bases from J, with 14 bases in between. Per the germline V gene, CDR1 is SGHDT and CDR2 is YYEEEE. In DNA form, the CDR3 reads TGTGCCAGCAGCAGGGGTCAGGGAGACTCCTACGAGCAGTACGTC. This translates into CASSRGQGDSYEQYV.

This clonotype was detected many times. The chain joins TRBV6-5 to TRBJ2-7, with D perhaps assigned TRBD1 or TRBD2 (5 bases each). Germline CDR1 MNHEY, CDR2 SVGAGI. V shed 0 bases and J shed 3 bases, with 18 bases lying between them. This CDR3 spans 17 amino acids. The CDR3 nucleotides read TGTGCCAGCAGTTACTCAACCCGGGGCAGCGGAGTCTACGAGCAGTACTTC. This gives the protein CASSYSTRGSGVYEQYF.

This clonotype was seen only a few times. This chain links TRBV5-4 with TRBJ2-5; 8 nucleotides line up with TRBD1. The CDR3 covers 15 residues. CDR1 and CDR2 from the germline V gene are SGHNT and YYREEE (reference sequence). V was pared by 0 bases and J by 7 bases, with 8 bases of the junction left unmatched. CDR3 sequence reads: CASSLATGGEGTQYF. Here the CDR3 DNA reads TGTGCCAGCAGCTTGGCTACAGGGGGTGAGGGGACCCAGTACTTC.

Of note for this clonotype: It is unclear where the CDR3 begins or ends on the DNA, so no DNA is shown, and the CDR3 is as TCRdb lists it. This chain joins TRBV7-5 and TRBJ2-2; no DNA check was done on the table's D call, TRBD2. TRBV7-5 is labeled a pseudogene. The CDR3 region is 20 residues in length, termini included. The CDR3 sequence: CISVPEAPGTSGRGTGELFF.

This rearrangement joins TRBV19 to TRBJ1-2; unclear D gene. V lost 7 bases and J lost 4, with 19 bases in between. CDR1 LNHDA and CDR2 SQIVND come from the germline V gene (reference sequence). The CDR3 extends over 15 amino acids. The CDR3 bases are TGTGCCAGTACCCCTACTTCCAGAGATGGCTATGGCTACACCTTC. Translating gives CASTPTSRDGYGYTF.

For the CDR3, the DNA is TGTGCCAGCAGTTACGGGCCGACTGGAGGGACCCAGTACTTC. The encoded protein is CASSYGPTGGTQYF. The chain uses TRBV12-3 or TRBV12-4 and TRBJ2-5; D possibly corresponds to TRBD2 (5 bases). V lost 4 bases and J lost 7, with 16 bases in between. The CDR3 totals 14 residues.

This clonotype has only a few counts. The V call is TRBV7-2, the J call TRBJ2-1; possible D gene TRBD2, 6 bases. V was shortened by 5 bases and J by 2 bases, with 13 bases between the two germline ends. The CDR3 contains 15 residues. The V gene's germline CDR1 is SGHTA and CDR2 FQGNSA. The CDR3 DNA reads as TGTGCCAGCAGCGTAGGGTCGGGAGCCTACAATGAGCAGTTCTTC. Encoded protein: CASSVGSGAYNEQFF.

This chain uses TRBV27 with TRBJ1-2; D perhaps matches TRBD1 (5 bases). The CDR3 is 15 residues long. In germline, CDR1 is MNHEY, CDR2 SMNVEV (reference sequence). V lost 6 bases and J 4 bases, leaving 18 bases between the germline ends. The CDR3 loop reads CASSVEGQFFYGYTF. CDR3 bases: TGTGCCAGCAGCGTCGAGGGGCAGTTCTTCTATGGCTACACCTTC.

The chain uses TRBV7-2 and TRBJ2-3, with 7 bases that match TRBD1. Per germline, CDR1 SGHTA and CDR2 FQGNSA. After removal of 5 bases from V and 4 bases from J, the junction contained 9 bases not matched to a gene. The length of the CDR3 is 15 residues. The CDR3 sequence is CASSHRTGAADTQYF. DNA for the CDR3: TGTGCCAGCAGCCACCGGACAGGAGCAGCAGATACGCAGTATTTT.

This clonotype is labeled as medium-sized (0.01 to 0.1%). This rearrangement joins TRBV19 to TRBJ2-3, with 10 bases fitting TRBD1. The CDR3 runs to 15 residues. V was clipped by 5 bases and J by 4 bases; unmatched bases: 6. CDR1 and CDR2 (germline): LNHDA, SQIVND (reference sequence). The CDR3 spells CASSSDRGRADTQYF. For the CDR3, the DNA is TGTGCCAGTAGTTCAGACAGGGGGCGTGCAGATACGCAGTATTTT.

On this clonotype itself: Mismatch with germline at one junction end may stem from a read error. The rearrangement joins TRBV4-3 to TRBJ2-7, with 10 bases identical to TRBD2. Germline V gives CDR1 LGHNA, CDR2 YSLEER. The CDR3 runs 15 residues. DNA of the CDR3: TGTGCCAGCAGCCAAGTAGCGGGAGGCTCCTACGAGCAGTACTTC. As protein: CASSQVAGGSYEQYF.

This chain uses TRBV5-1 with TRBJ2-2; TRBD2 aligns across 10 bases. This CDR3 has 16 amino acids. The germline V gene encodes CDR1 SGHRS and CDR2 YFSETQ. V lost 0 bases, J lost 1 base, and 0 bases stayed unmatched. The CDR3 reads CASSLGTSGNTGELFF. The CDR3 DNA sequence: TGCGCCAGCAGCTTGGGGACTAGCGGGAACACCGGGGAGCTGTTTTTT.

This clonotype was counted only a few times. V is TRBV6-2 or TRBV6-3 and J is TRBJ2-1, with 9 bases matching TRBD2. The V segment lost 3 bases and the J segment 7 bases; nucleotides outside the gene matches: 13. The CDR3 has 17 amino acids. The germline V gene encodes CDR1 MNHEY and CDR2 SVGEGT. The CDR3 DNA reads TGTGCCAGCAGTTATGAAGCGGGAGGACGAAGGGATAATGAGCAGTTCTTC. It specifies CASSYEAGGRRDNEQFF.

V gene TRBV6-1 combines with J gene TRBJ1-5; 8 bases are shared with TRBD1. Unmatched junction bases numbered 3, after V lost 4 bases and J lost 1 base. Per germline, CDR1 MNHNS and CDR2 SASEGT. The CDR3 totals 15 residues. The CDR3 spells CASSARQGSNQPQHF. The CDR3 DNA follows: TGTGCCAGCAGTGCCCGACAGGGGAGCAATCAGCCCCAGCATTTT.

The V and J genes are TRBV14 and TRBJ1-3, with no clear D. This CDR3 is 13 amino acids long. Trimming took 4 bases from V and 4 from J, leaving 8 bases between them. Germline lookup yields CDR1 SGHDN and CDR2 FVKESK. The CDR3 loop is CASSRQTGNTIYF. CDR3 bases: TGTGCCAGCAGCCGCCAAACGGGAAACACCATATATTTT.

The genes are TRBV6-2 or TRBV6-3 and TRBJ1-3; D gene ambiguous. The germline V gene encodes CDR1 MNHEY and CDR2 SVGEGT. The V gene lost 0 bases and the J gene lost 2 bases, with 11 bases spanning the gap. CDR3 length: 16 residues. For the CDR3, the DNA is TGTGCCAGCAGTTACTCGAGGGATCCTACTGGAAACACCATATATTTT. Amino acid sequence: CASSYSRDPTGNTIYF.

The V call is TRBV7-9, the J call TRBJ2-3, with TRBD2 identical over 8 bases. The CDR3 runs to 15 residues. V trimming: 4 bases; J trimming: 2 bases; junction bases outside the gene matches: 5. Germline lookup yields CDR1 SEHNR and CDR2 FQNEAQ (reference sequence). The CDR3 bases are TGTGCCAGCAGCTCGAGCGGGAGAACCACAGATACGCAGTATTTT. Protein sequence: CASSSSGRTTDTQYF.

V usage is TRBV24-1 and J usage is TRBJ2-1; 7 nucleotides agree with TRBD1. The germline V gene encodes CDR1 KGHDR and CDR2 SFDVKD. Losses at the gene ends were 9 bases for V and 2 bases for J; bases not matched to a gene: 3. CDR3 length: 13 amino acids. In nucleotides, the CDR3 is TGTGCCACCGCAGGGGGTGCCTACAATGAGCAGTTCTTC. Translation gives CATAGGAYNEQFF.

This clonotype was seen a few times. The rearrangement uses TRBV12-3 or TRBV12-4 and TRBJ2-7; TRBD1 matches 7 bases. The CDR3 consists of 14 residues. V was clipped by 3 bases and J by 5 bases; unmatched bases: 7. The CDR3 loop is CASSFEGQANEQYF. The CDR3 DNA sequence: TGTGCCAGCAGTTTTGAAGGACAGGCGAACGAGCAGTACTTC.

By sample fraction, this clonotype is medium-sized. CDR3 nucleotides: TGTGCCAGTAATAGGGAAGTCGGGGAGCTGTTTTTT. Translating gives CASNREVGELFF. V gene TRBV19 combines with J gene TRBJ2-2; D not certain. Germline V gene data show CDR1 as LNHDA and CDR2 as SQIVND (reference sequence). This CDR3 is built from 12 residues. V was clipped by 7 bases and J by 7 bases, with 10 bases between them.

V usage is TRBV5-1 and J usage is TRBJ2-7; D remains unclear. V lost 0 bases to trimming and J lost 3 bases, with 7 bases between them. CDR3 length: 13 residues. Germline CDR1 reads SGHRS; CDR2 reads YFSETQ. The CDR3 loop reads CASSLDQFYEQYF. The CDR3 DNA sequence: TGCGCCAGCAGCTTGGACCAGTTCTACGAGCAGTACTTC. Supplemented by reference TRBV5-1 and TRBJ2-7, the full variable domain reads KAGVTQTPRYLIKTRGQQVTLSCSPISGHRSVSWYQQTPGQGLQFLFEYFSETQRNKGNFPGRFSGRQFSNSRSEMNVSTLELGDSALYLCASSLDQFYEQYFGPGTRLTVT.

The V gene is TRBV27, the J gene TRBJ1-4; TRBD1 might be the D (5 bases). CDR1 MNHEY and CDR2 SMNVEV come from the germline V gene (reference sequence). This CDR3 is 13 amino acids long. V was clipped by 3 bases and J by 8 bases, with 10 bases between them. The CDR3 nucleotides are TGTGCCAGCAGTTTTAACGGGGGGGAAAAACTGTTTTTT. As protein: CASSFNGGEKLFF.

This clonotype occurred a few times. The chain is built from TRBV7-9 and TRBJ2-1; 7 nucleotides line up with TRBD1. Germline CDR1 is SEHNR and CDR2 is FQNEAQ (reference sequence). This CDR3 region has 13 residues. J was trimmed by 10 bases and V by 6 bases; bases with no gene match: 9. CDR3 region: CASRQQGLSEQFF. The CDR3 region has the DNA TGTGCCAGCAGGCAACAGGGGTTGAGCGAGCAGTTCTTC.